The next 22 T cell receptor beta chains were all read from a single sample in a study of cytomegalovirus exposure and HLA in healthy donors. Use of 60 Vbeta and 13 Jbeta primers characterized the PCR. Sequencing used immunoSEQ multiplex PCR; TCRdb keeps in-frame clones, though not all of them. Seen here are about 110,000 clones, 75% to 85% observed once, and the top ten hold approximately 6.1%. Sequenced: PBMCs. These receptors came from a man aged 18-30 years in good health and CMV-seronegative.

This clone was counted a single time. The chain joins TRBV5-5 to TRBJ2-3, with D tentatively TRBD1 (5 bases). The V gene's germline CDR1 is SGHKS and CDR2 YYEKEE (reference sequence). Trimming pared 2 bases from V and 2 bases from J, leaving 12 bases between. The CDR3 runs to 15 residues. The CDR3 nucleotides are TGTGCCAGCAGCTTCGGGCAGGGATACACAGATACGCAGTATTTT. This sequence encodes CASSFGQGYTDTQYF. Filled out from reference TRBV5-5 and TRBJ2-3, the complete variable domain reads DAGVTQSPTHLIKTRGQQVTLRCSPISGHKSVSWYQQVLGQGPQFIFQYYEKEERGRGNFPDRFSARQFPNYSSELNVNALLLGDSALYLCASSFGQGYTDTQYFGPGTRLTVL.

The rearrangement joins TRBV19 to TRBJ1-2; 8 bases map to TRBD1. CDR3 length: 15 residues. The J segment lost 8 bases and the V segment lost 2 bases, leaving 10 bases of the junction unmatched. Germline lookup yields CDR1 LNHDA and CDR2 SQIVND (reference sequence). The CDR3 loop reads CASSITGGLPGGYTF. DNA of the CDR3: TGTGCCAGTAGTATAACAGGGGGGCTCCCGGGCGGCTACACCTTC.

The chain has TRBV19 and TRBJ2-3, with 10 positions matching TRBD1. Germline assignment: CDR1 LNHDA and CDR2 SQIVND (reference sequence). The trim removed 4 bases at V and 6 bases at J, leaving 7 bases unmatched. The CDR3 has 15 amino acids. DNA of the CDR3: TGTGCCAGTAGTACGACAGGGGGCGCCCCGGATACGCAGTATTTT. Protein: CASSTTGGAPDTQYF. Supplemented by reference TRBV19 and TRBJ2-3, the full variable domain reads DGGITQSPKYLFRKEGQNVTLSCEQNLNHDAMYWYRQDPGQGLRLIYYSQIVNDFQKGDIAEGYSVSREKKESFPLTVTSAQKNPTAFYLCASSTTGGAPDTQYFGPGTRLTVL.

V and J are TRBV5-1 and TRBJ2-3; TRBD2 matches at 8 bases. Germline loops: CDR1 SGHRS, CDR2 YFSETQ. This CDR3 has 15 amino acids. V gave up 0 bases and J gave up 3 bases; unmatched junction bases: 3. This CDR3 is CASSLEAGATDTQYF. The CDR3 DNA reads as TGCGCCAGCAGCTTGGAAGCGGGAGCTACAGATACGCAGTATTTT.

The rearrangement links TRBV7-2 to TRBJ2-3; D is possibly TRBD2 (5 bases). This CDR3 has 15 residues. The V gene's germline CDR1 is SGHTA and CDR2 FQGNSA. Trimming shortened V by 3 bases and J by 6 bases, and 16 bases separated the two germline ends. CDR3 amino acids: CASSFYNRDWDTQYF. CDR3 coding DNA: TGTGCCAGCAGCTTTTATAATCGGGATTGGGATACGCAGTATTTT. Combining the CDR3 with reference TRBV7-2 and TRBJ2-3 gives the whole variable domain GAGVSQSPSNKVTEKGKDVELRCDPISGHTALYWYRQSLGQGLEFLIYFQGNSAPDKSGLPSDRFSAERTGGSVSTLTIQRTQQEDSAVYLCASSFYNRDWDTQYFGPGTRLTVL.

This chain connects TRBV10-3 to TRBJ2-7, with a weak D call TRBD1 (6 bases). CDR3 size: 14 residues. V gave up 6 bases and J gave up 3 bases, with 15 bases separating them. Germline V gives CDR1 ENHRY, CDR2 SYGVKD. The CDR3, as DNA: TGTGCCATCAGCCCCGCCAGGGGCCTCTACGAGCAGTACTTC. Translation: CAISPARGLYEQYF.

The chain links TRBV9 to TRBJ2-3; 7 bases match TRBD2. Germline lookup yields CDR1 SGDLS and CDR2 YYNGEE. CDR3 size: 14 residues. After removal of 2 bases from V and 6 bases from J, the junction contained 6 bases not matched to a gene. This CDR3 reads CASSVLAEADTQYF. The CDR3 DNA reads TGTGCCAGCAGCGTCCTAGCGGAAGCGGATACGCAGTATTTT.

This clone was recorded a few times. V gene TRBV28 combines with J gene TRBJ1-6; maybe TRBD1 (6 bases). V lost 2 bases to trimming and J lost 3 bases, with 11 bases between them. Germline V lookup: CDR1 MDHEN, CDR2 SYDVKM. The CDR3 length is 16 residues. The CDR3 protein is CASSLRGLSYNSPLHF. CDR3 nucleotides: TGTGCCAGCAGTTTAAGGGGGTTAAGCTATAATTCACCCCTCCACTTT. Full variable domain (missing parts from reference TRBV28 and TRBJ1-6): DVKVTQSSRYLVKRTGEKVFLECVQDMDHENMFWYRQDPGLGLRLIYFSYDVKMKEKGDIPEGYSVSREKKERFSLILESASTNQTSMYLCASSLRGLSYNSPLHFGNGTRLTVT.

The chain joins TRBV5-6 to TRBJ1-4; 9 bases map to TRBD1. Germline trimming cut 4 bases from V and 8 bases from J; bases unmatched to any gene: 15. The CDR3 totals 17 residues. Germline V lookup: CDR1 SGHDT, CDR2 YYEEEE. DNA of the CDR3: TGTGCCAGCAGCCCAAGGGACAGGGATCCTAGGGGAGAAAAACTGTTTTTT. It is translated as CASSPRDRDPRGEKLFF.

This chain's CDR3 is CASSPTHYGYTF. The DNA for the CDR3 is TGTGCCAGCAGCCCCACACACTATGGCTACACCTTC. The V and J genes are TRBV28 and TRBJ1-2; D not certain. Germline lookup yields CDR1 MDHEN and CDR2 SYDVKM. The V and J ends lost 6 bases and 3 bases respectively, with 8 bases between them. The CDR3 spans 12 residues.

Points on this clone: Compared with germline, one end of the junction differs, possibly owing to a read error. V gene TRBV4-1 combines with J gene TRBJ2-7; TRBD2 might be the D (5 bases). Germline lookup yields CDR1 MGHRA and CDR2 YSYEKL. The CDR3 is 16 amino acids. CDR3 coding DNA: TGTGCCAGCAGCCAAATTGGTAGCGCCGTATCCTACGAGCAGTACTTC. This gives the protein CASSQIGSAVSYEQYF.

The chain uses TRBV6-5 and TRBJ2-7; 11 bases line up with TRBD1. Unmatched junction bases numbered 8, after V lost 6 bases and J lost 4 bases. Germline V CDR1 and CDR2: MNHEY, SVGAGI. The CDR3 totals 15 residues. The CDR3 is CASRFFGTGGYEQYF. CDR3 DNA sequence: TGTGCCAGCAGGTTTTTCGGGACAGGGGGATACGAGCAGTACTTC.

V usage is TRBV27 and J usage is TRBJ2-2; 9 positions agree with TRBD1. CDR3 size: 16 residues. Germline V gives CDR1 MNHEY, CDR2 SMNVEV (reference sequence). Germline trimming cut 5 bases from V and 7 bases from J; bases unmatched to any gene: 11. The CDR3 is CASSRSGTGSVGELFF. The CDR3 nucleotides read TGTGCCAGCAGTCGCTCCGGGACAGGGAGTGTCGGGGAGCTGTTTTTT.

This chain joins TRBV30 and TRBJ2-7; TRBD2 might be the D (5 bases). The CDR3 length is 13 residues. Trimming left V 5 bases short and J 4 bases short, with 15 bases between. Germline CDR1 and CDR2: GTSNPN and SVGIG (reference sequence). CDR3 region: CAWEEIRGYEQYF. Here the CDR3 DNA reads TGTGCCTGGGAGGAGATTCGGGGTTACGAGCAGTACTTC.

The genes are TRBV28 and TRBJ2-7, with 9 positions matching TRBD2. CDR3 length equals 12 residues. The germline V gene has CDR1 MDHEN and CDR2 SYDVKM. Trimming cost V 6 bases and J 4 bases; bases outside gene matches: 1. The CDR3 here is CASRTSGYEQYF. As DNA, the CDR3 is TGTGCCAGCAGAACTAGCGGGTACGAGCAGTACTTC.

This chain connects TRBV9 to TRBJ2-5; 9 bases line up with TRBD1. This CDR3 is 15 amino acids long. Germline V gene sequence: CDR1 SGDLS, CDR2 YYNGEE. V shed 3 bases and J 4 bases; nucleotides not matched to a gene: 7. In DNA form, the CDR3 reads TGTGCCAGCAGCGATGGGACAGGGCTCGGAGAGACCCAGTACTTC. This gives the protein CASSDGTGLGETQYF.

A single count supports this clone. V usage is TRBV19 and J usage is TRBJ2-5; 7 bases agree with TRBD2. Germline CDR1 reads LNHDA; CDR2 reads SQIVND (reference sequence). V dropped 4 bases and J dropped 4; count of bases not matched to a gene: 9. The CDR3 sequence is 15 residues long. The CDR3 bases are TGTGCCAGTAGTACCGGACTAGTCCCCAGAGAGACCCAGTACTTC. It specifies CASSTGLVPRETQYF.

The chain couples TRBV7-9 to TRBJ1-2; the D gene is possibly TRBD1 (5 bases). Trimming left V 8 bases short and J 4 bases short, with 14 bases between. Germline lookup yields CDR1 SEHNR and CDR2 FQNEAQ (reference sequence). The CDR3 is 13 residues long. CDR3 region: CASDLGGGYGYTF. Written as DNA, the CDR3 is TGTGCCAGCGACTTGGGGGGTGGCTATGGCTACACCTTC. The variable domain in full, with the rest retrieved from reference TRBV7-9 and TRBJ1-2, is DTGVSQNPRHKITKRGQNVTFRCDPISEHNRLYWYRQTLGQGPEFLTYFQNEAQLEKSRLLSDRFSAERPKGSFSTLEIQRTEQGDSAMYLCASDLGGGYGYTFGSGTRLTVV.

This chain uses TRBV9 with TRBJ1-3; perhaps TRBD1 as D (6 bases). The CDR3 sequence is 14 residues long. Germline V gene data show CDR1 as SGDLS and CDR2 as YYNGEE. Trimming cost V 5 bases and J 2 bases, with 11 bases left between them. The DNA of the CDR3 is TGTGCCAGCAGTGGGGGGGGCCCTGGAAACACCATATATTTT. This encodes CASSGGGPGNTIYF.

There are a few counts of this clone. The rearrangement links TRBV5-1 to TRBJ2-1; D possibly corresponds to TRBD2 (5 bases). V was trimmed by 4 bases and J by 8 bases, leaving 10 bases between them. Per the germline V gene, CDR1 is SGHRS and CDR2 is YFSETQ. CDR3 length: 12 amino acids. The CDR3 here is CASSRTGDEQFF. Written as DNA, the CDR3 is TGCGCCAGCAGCCGGACCGGGGATGAGCAGTTCTTC.

The V call is TRBV15, the J call TRBJ2-7; TRBD2 aligns across 7 bases. V gave up 3 bases and J gave up 0 bases; unmatched junction bases: 5. Germline V gene sequence: CDR1 LNHNV, CDR2 YYDKDF (reference sequence). This CDR3 has 15 amino acids. The CDR3 loop is CATSRVAGVSYEQYF. The CDR3 DNA is TGTGCCACCAGCAGGGTAGCGGGCGTCTCCTACGAGCAGTACTTC. Looking up the rest from reference TRBV15 and TRBJ2-7 gives the full variable domain: DAMVIQNPRYQVTQFGKPVTLSCSQTLNHNVMYWYQQKSSQAPKLLFHYYDKDFNNEADTPDNFQSRRPNTSFCFLDIRSPGLGDTAMYLCATSRVAGVSYEQYFGPGTRLTVT.

The chain links TRBV27 to TRBJ2-7; 10 bases are shared with TRBD2. Trimming removed 6 bases from V and 4 bases from J; junction bases left unmatched: 3. Germline V gene sequence: CDR1 MNHEY, CDR2 SMNVEV (reference sequence). The CDR3 runs to 13 residues. CDR3 sequence: CASRASGSYEQYF. As DNA, the CDR3 is TGTGCCAGCAGGGCTAGCGGGAGTTACGAGCAGTACTTC.